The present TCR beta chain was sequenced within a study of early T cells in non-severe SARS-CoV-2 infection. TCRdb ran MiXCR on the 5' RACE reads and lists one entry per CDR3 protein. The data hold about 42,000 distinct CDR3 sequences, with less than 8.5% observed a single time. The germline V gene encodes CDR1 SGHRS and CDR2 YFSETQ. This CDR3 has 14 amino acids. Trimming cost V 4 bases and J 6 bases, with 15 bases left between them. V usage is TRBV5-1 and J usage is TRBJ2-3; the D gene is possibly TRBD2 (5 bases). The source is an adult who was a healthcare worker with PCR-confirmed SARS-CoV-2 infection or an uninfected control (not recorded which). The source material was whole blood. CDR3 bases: TGCGCCAGCAGCGTGGACGACCCGGGGGATACGCAGTATTTT. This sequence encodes CASSVDDPGDTQYF.